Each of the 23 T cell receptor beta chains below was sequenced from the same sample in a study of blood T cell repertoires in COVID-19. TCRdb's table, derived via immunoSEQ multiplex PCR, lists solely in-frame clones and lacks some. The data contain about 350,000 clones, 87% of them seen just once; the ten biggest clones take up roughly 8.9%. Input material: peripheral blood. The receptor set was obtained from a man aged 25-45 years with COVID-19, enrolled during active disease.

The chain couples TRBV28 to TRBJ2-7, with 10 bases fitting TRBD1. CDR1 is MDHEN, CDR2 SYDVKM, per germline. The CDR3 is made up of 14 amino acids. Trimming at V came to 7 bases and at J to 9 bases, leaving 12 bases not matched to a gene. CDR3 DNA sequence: TGTGCCAGCATAAAAGGGACAGGGGCCTCCGTGCAGTACTTC. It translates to CASIKGTGASVQYF.

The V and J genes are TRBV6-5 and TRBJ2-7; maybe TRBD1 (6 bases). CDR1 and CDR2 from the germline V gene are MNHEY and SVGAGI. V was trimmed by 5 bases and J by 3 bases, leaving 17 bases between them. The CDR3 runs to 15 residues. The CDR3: CASSPALQGSYEQYF. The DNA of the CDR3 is TGTGCCAGCAGTCCGGCCCTGCAGGGGAGCTACGAGCAGTACTTC.

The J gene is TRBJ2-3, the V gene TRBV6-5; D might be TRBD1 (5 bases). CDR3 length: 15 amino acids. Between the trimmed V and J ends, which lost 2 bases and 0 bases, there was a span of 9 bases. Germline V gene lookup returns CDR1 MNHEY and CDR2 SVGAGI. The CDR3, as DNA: TGTGCCAGCAGTTACCTCCCAGGGAGCACAGATACGCAGTATTTT. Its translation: CASSYLPGSTDTQYF.

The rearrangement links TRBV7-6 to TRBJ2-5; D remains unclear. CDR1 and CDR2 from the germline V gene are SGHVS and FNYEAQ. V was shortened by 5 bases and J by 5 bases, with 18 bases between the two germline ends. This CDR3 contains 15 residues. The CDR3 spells CASSREAFPLETQYF. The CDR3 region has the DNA TGTGCCAGCAGCCGAGAGGCCTTTCCTTTGGAGACCCAGTACTTC. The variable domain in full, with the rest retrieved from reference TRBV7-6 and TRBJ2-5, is GAGVSQSPRYKVTKRGQDVALRCDPISGHVSLYWYRQALGQGPEFLTYFNYEAQQDKSGLPNDRFSAERPEGSISTLTIQRTEQRDSAMYRCASSREAFPLETQYFGPGTRLLVL.

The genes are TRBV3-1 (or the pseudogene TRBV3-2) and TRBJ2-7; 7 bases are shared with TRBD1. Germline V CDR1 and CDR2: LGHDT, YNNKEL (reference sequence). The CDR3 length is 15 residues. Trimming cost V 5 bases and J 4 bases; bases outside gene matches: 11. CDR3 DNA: TGTGCCAGCAGCGGCCCCAGGGGGTTCTTTTACGAGCAGTACTTC. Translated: CASSGPRGFFYEQYF.

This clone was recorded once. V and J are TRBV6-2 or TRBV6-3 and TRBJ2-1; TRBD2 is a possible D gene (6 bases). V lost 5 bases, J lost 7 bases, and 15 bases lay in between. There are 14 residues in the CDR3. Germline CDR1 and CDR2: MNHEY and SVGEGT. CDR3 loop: CASSPWTTGNEQFF. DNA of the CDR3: TGTGCCAGCAGTCCATGGACTACCGGGAATGAGCAGTTCTTC.

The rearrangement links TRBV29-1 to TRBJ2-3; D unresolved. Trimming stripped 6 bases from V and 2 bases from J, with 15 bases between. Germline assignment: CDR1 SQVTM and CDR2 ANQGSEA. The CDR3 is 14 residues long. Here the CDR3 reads CSVLEPQPTDTQYF. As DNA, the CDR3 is TGCAGCGTATTAGAACCTCAACCCACAGATACGCAGTATTTT.

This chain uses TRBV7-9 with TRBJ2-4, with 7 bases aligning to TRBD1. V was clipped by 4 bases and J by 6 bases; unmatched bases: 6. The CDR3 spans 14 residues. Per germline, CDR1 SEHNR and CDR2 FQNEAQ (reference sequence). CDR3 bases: TGTGCCAGCAGCTCAGGACAGGCTATAAACATTCAGTACTTC. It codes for CASSSGQAINIQYF.

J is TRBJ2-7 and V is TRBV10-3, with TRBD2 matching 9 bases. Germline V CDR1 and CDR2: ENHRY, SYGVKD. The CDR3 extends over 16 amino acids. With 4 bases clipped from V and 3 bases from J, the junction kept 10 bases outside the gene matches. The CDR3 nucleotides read TGTGCCATCAGTGTTGGGGGTAGCGGGAGAGGCTACGAGCAGTACTTC. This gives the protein CAISVGGSGRGYEQYF.

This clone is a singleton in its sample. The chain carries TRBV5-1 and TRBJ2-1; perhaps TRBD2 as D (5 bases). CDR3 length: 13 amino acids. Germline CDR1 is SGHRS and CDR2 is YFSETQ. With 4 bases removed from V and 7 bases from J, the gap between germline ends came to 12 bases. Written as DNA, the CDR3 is TGCGCCAGCAGCCTGATCAGAGGGAATGAGCAGTTCTTC. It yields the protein CASSLIRGNEQFF.

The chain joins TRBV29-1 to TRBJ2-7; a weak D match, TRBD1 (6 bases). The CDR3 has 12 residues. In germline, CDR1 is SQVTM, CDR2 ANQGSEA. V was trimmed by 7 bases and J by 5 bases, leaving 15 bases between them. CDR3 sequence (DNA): TGCAGCGCTGACGCTGGGGGCAACGAGCAGTACTTC. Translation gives CSADAGGNEQYF.

The CDR3 sequence is CASSQDLTSGSNEQFF. The CDR3 DNA sequence: TGCGCCAGCAGCCAAGACCTGACTAGCGGGAGCAATGAGCAGTTCTTC. V is TRBV4-3 and J is TRBJ2-1; 12 positions agree with TRBD2. The CDR3 covers 16 residues. V gave up 0 bases and J gave up 6 bases; unmatched junction bases: 3. Germline V lookup: CDR1 LGHNA, CDR2 YSLEER.

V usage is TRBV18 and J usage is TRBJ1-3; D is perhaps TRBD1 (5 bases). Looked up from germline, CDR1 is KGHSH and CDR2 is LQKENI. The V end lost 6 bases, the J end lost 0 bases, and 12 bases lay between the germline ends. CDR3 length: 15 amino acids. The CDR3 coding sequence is TGTGCCAGCTCGCTTACCGACAGCTCTGGAAACACCATATATTTT. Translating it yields CASSLTDSSGNTIYF.

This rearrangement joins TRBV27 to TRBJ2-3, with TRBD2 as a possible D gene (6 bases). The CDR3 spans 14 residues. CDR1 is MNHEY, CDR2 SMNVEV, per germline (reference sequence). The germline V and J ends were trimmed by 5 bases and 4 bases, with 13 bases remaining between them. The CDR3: CASSPPAGSDTQYF. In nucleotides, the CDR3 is TGTGCCAGCAGTCCCCCCGCGGGGTCAGATACGCAGTATTTT.

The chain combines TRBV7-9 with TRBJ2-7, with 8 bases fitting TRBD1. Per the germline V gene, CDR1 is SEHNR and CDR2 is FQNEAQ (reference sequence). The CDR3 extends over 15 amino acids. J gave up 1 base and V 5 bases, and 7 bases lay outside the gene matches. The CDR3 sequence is CASSGRTGNSYEQYF. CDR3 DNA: TGTGCCAGCAGCGGGCGGACAGGGAATTCCTACGAGCAGTACTTC.

CDR3 sequence reads: CASSIGIRHPYGYTF. As DNA, the CDR3 is TGTGCCAGTAGTATAGGGATTAGACACCCCTATGGCTACACCTTC. The chain links TRBV19 to TRBJ1-2, with D uncertain. The CDR3 totals 15 residues. V was shortened by 1 base and J by 4 bases, with 13 bases between the two germline ends. Germline V gene sequence: CDR1 LNHDA, CDR2 SQIVND (reference sequence). The full variable domain, in which reference TRBV19 and TRBJ1-2 provide the parts outside the CDR3, is DGGITQSPKYLFRKEGQNVTLSCEQNLNHDAMYWYRQDPGQGLRLIYYSQIVNDFQKGDIAEGYSVSREKKESFPLTVTSAQKNPTAFYLCASSIGIRHPYGYTFGSGTRLTVV.

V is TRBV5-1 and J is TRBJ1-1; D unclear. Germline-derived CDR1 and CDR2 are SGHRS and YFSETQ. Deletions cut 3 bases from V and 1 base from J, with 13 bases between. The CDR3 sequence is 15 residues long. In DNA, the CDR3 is TGCGCCAGCAGCTCCATCTTCGAGGGGAACACTGAAGCTTTCTTT. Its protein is CASSSIFEGNTEAFF.

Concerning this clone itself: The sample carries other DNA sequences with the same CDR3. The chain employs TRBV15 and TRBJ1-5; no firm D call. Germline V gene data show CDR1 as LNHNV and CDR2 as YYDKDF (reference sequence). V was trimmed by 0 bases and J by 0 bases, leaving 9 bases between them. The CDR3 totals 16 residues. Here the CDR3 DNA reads TGTGCCACCAGCAGAGAGGCAGATTATAGCAATCAGCCCCAGCATTTT. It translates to CATSREADYSNQPQHF.

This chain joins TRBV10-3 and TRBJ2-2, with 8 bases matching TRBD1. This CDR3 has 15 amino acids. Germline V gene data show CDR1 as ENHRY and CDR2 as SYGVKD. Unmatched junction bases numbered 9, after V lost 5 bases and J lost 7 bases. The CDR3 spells CAISPGTGSVGELFF. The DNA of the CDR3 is TGTGCCATCAGTCCCGGGACAGGATCAGTCGGGGAGCTGTTTTTT.

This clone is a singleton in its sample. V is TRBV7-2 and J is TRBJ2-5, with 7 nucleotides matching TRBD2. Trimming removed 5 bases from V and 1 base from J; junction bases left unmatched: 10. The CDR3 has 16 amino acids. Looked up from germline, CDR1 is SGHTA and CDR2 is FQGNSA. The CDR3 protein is CASSLGLGNFQETQYF. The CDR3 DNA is TGTGCCAGCAGCCTCGGACTAGGCAATTTCCAAGAGACCCAGTACTTC. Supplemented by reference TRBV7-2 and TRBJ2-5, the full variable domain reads GAGVSQSPSNKVTEKGKDVELRCDPISGHTALYWYRQSLGQGLEFLIYFQGNSAPDKSGLPSDRFSAERTGGSVSTLTIQRTQQEDSAVYLCASSLGLGNFQETQYFGPGTRLLVL.

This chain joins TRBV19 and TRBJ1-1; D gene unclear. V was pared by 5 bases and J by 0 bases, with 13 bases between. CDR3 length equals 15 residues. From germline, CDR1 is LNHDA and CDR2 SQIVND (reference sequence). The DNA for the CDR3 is TGTGCCAGTAGTGAACTCTCAGACATGAACACTGAAGCTTTCTTT. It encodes CASSELSDMNTEAFF. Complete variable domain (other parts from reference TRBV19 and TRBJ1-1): DGGITQSPKYLFRKEGQNVTLSCEQNLNHDAMYWYRQDPGQGLRLIYYSQIVNDFQKGDIAEGYSVSREKKESFPLTVTSAQKNPTAFYLCASSELSDMNTEAFFGQGTRLTVV.

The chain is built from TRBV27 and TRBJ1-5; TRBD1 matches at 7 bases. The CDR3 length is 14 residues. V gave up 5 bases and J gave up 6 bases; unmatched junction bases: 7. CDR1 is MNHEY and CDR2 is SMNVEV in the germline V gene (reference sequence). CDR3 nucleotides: TGTGCCAGCAGTCCCAACAGGGGAAGTCAGCCCCAGCATTTT. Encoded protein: CASSPNRGSQPQHF.

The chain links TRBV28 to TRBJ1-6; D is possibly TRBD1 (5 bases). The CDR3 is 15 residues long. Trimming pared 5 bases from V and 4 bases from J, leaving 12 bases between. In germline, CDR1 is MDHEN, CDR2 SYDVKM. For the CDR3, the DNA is TGTGCCAGCAGTATCCCCGACAGTTATAATTCACCCCTCCACTTT. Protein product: CASSIPDSYNSPLHF.